The sequence of this TCR beta chain was determined in a study of blood T cell repertoires in COVID-19. Study-level information: Acute-phase and convalescent COVID-19 samples originated in the United States, Italy and Spain. T cells, B-cell-depleted T cells, or PBMCs supplied cDNA or gDNA.

Original analysis: Reference gene primer amplification yielded estimated nucleated cell counts. Sequenced by immunoSEQ multiplex PCR; TCRdb stores in-frame clones only, minus some. That table furnishes V, J and clone size, whereas the DNA furnished D and trimming. The sample has some 170,000 clones, roughly 87% seen once; the top ten hold 3.9%. The CDR3 loop spans 17 amino acids. Germline V CDR1 and CDR2: LNHNV, YYDKDF (reference sequence). Trimming cost V 0 bases and J 2 bases, with 11 bases left between them. This chain uses TRBV15 with TRBJ1-6; TRBD1 might be the D (5 bases). Material: peripheral blood. The sequence derives from a woman aged 55-70 years who had recovered from COVID-19. The CDR3 here is CATSRDGGFPYNSPLHF. In DNA form, the CDR3 reads TGTGCCACCAGCAGAGATGGGGGGTTTCCCTATAATTCACCCCTCCACTTT.